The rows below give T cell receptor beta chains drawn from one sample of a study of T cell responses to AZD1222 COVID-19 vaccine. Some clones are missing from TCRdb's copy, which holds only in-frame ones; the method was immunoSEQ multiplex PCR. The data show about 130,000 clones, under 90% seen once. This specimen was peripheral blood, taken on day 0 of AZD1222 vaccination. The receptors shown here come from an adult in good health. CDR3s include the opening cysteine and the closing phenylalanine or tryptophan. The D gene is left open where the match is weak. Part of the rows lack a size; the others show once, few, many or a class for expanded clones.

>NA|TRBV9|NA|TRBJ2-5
CASSVTPRTEETQYF
TGTGCCAGCAGCGTAACCCCCCGGACAGAAGAGACCCAGTACTTC
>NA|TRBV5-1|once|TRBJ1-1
CASSSPPNTEAFF
TGCGCCAGCAGCTCCCCTCCCAACACTGAAGCTTTCTTT
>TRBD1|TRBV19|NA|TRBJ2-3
CASSISRALRDSFTDTQYF
TGTGCCAGTAGTATATCCCGGGCCCTAAGGGACAGTTTCACAGATACGCAGTATTTT
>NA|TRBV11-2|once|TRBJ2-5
CASSLWTDQETQYF
TGTGCCAGCAGCCTCTGGACAGATCAAGAGACCCAGTACTTC
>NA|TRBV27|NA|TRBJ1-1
CASSLSTANTEAFF
TGTGCCAGCAGTTTATCGACAGCAAACACTGAAGCTTTCTTT
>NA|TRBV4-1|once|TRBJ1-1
CASSQDPVIGAFF
TGCGCCAGCAGCCAAGATCCAGTGATCGGAGCTTTCTTT
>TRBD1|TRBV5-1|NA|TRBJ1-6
CASSSDAGTGGSPLHF
TGCGCCAGCAGCTCCGATGCCGGGACAGGGGGTTCACCCCTCCACTTT
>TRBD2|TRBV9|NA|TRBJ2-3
CASSVAGTSGRTDTQYF
TGTGCCAGCAGCGTCGCCGGGACTAGCGGTCGCACAGATACGCAGTATTTT
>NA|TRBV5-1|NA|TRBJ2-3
CASSFSGRGAPTDTQYF
TGCGCCAGCAGCTTTTCAGGGAGGGGGGCCCCAACAGATACGCAGTATTTT
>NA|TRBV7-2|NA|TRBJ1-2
CASSSRVGRRSNYGYTF
TGTGCCAGCAGCAGCCGGGTGGGTCGCCGGTCTAACTATGGCTACACCTTC
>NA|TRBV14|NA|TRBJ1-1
CASSQVSYTEAFF
TGTGCCAGCAGCCAAGTCAGCTACACTGAAGCTTTCTTT
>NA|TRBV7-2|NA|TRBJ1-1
CASSYPGQPGRDTEAFF
TGTGCCAGCAGCTACCCCGGGCAACCGGGGAGGGACACTGAAGCTTTCTTT
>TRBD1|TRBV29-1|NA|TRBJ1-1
CSVRTGANTEAFF
TGCAGCGTTCGGACAGGAGCGAACACTGAAGCTTTCTTT
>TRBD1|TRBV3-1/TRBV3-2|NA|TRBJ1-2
CASSPFWTGEFSGYTF
TGTGCCAGCAGCCCGTTCTGGACAGGGGAATTTAGTGGCTACACCTTC
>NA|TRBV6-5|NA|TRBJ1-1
CASSYSDKNTEAFF
TGTGCCAGCAGTTACTCGGACAAGAACACTGAAGCTTTCTTT
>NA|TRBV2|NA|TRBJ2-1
CASIEQGYNEQFF
TGTGCCAGCATCGAACAGGGTTACAATGAGCAGTTCTTC
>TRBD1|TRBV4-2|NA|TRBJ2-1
CASSQADSLGGFGKRHEQFF
TGTGCCAGCAGCCAAGCAGACTCCTTAGGGGGCTTCGGCAAACGTCATGAGCAGTTCTTC
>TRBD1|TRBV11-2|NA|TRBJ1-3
CASSFHRGLGNTIYF
TGTGCCAGCAGCTTCCACAGGGGGCTTGGAAACACCATATATTTT
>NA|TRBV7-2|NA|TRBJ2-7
CASSLGYGTREYEQYF
TGTGCCAGCAGCTTGGGATACGGGACTCGAGAGTACGAGCAGTACTTC
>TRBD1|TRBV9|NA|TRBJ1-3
CASRRTQGAVAGNTIYF
TGTGCCAGCAGGCGTACCCAGGGGGCTGTGGCTGGAAACACCATATATTTT
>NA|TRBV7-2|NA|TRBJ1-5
CASSLQTTQPQHF
TGTGCCAGCAGCTTACAGACAACCCAGCCCCAGCATTTT
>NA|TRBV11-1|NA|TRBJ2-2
CASSLRGSNTGELFF
TGTGCCAGCAGCCTGAGGGGGTCGAACACCGGGGAGCTGTTTTTT
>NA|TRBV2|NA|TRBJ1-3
CASTFTEVGNTIYF
TGTGCCAGCACCTTTACAGAGGTGGGAAACACCATATATTTT
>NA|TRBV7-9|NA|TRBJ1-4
CASSLSLATNEKLFF
TGTGCCAGCAGCTTATCCCTCGCAACTAATGAAAAACTGTTTTTT
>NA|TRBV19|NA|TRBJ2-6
CASSIFTSGANVLTF
TGTGCCAGTAGTATATTCACCTCTGGGGCCAACGTCCTGACTTTC
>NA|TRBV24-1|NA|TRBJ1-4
CATSDLGYILGEVMNEKLFF
TGTGCCACCAGTGATTTGGGATATATACTGGGGGAGGTGATGAATGAAAAACTGTTTTTT
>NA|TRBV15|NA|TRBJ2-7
CATSSLEGGAPFYEQYF
TGTGCCACCAGCAGTCTAGAGGGTGGGGCTCCTTTTTACGAGCAGTACTTC
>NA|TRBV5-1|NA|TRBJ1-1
CASSLAPGEGTEAFF
TGCGCCAGCAGCTTGGCCCCGGGAGAGGGCACTGAAGCTTTCTTT